The T cell receptor beta chain described here comes from a study of blood T cell repertoires in COVID-19. About the study: Some COVID-19 samples were acute and others convalescent; all came from the United States, Italy and Spain.

V was shortened by 5 bases and J by 6 bases, with 17 bases between the two germline ends. The germline CDR1 and CDR2 sequences are SGHVS and FQNEAQ. The CDR3 spans 14 residues. Original processing notes: From reference gene primer amplification, estimates of nucleated cell counts were derived. Produced via immunoSEQ multiplex PCR; TCRdb's table is partial and in-frame only. V, J and clone size reflect that table, while D and trimming were determined from the DNA. The sample yields more than 200,000 clones, 85% to 90% seen once. Patients in Seattle were enrolled during active infection, then followed longitudinally.

This TCR derives from a woman aged 55-70 years with COVID-19, enrolled during active disease. The chain carries TRBV7-8 and TRBJ2-7; D perhaps matches TRBD1 (7 bases). The sequenced sample was peripheral blood. CDR3: CASSLPQGGGEQYF. CDR3 DNA: TGTGCCAGCAGCCTTCCCCAGGGGGGTGGCGAGCAGTACTTC.